The clone carrying this TCR beta chain was detected only once. This sample was taken from a study of blood T cell repertoires in COVID-19. Across the whole study: Sample material is recorded as cDNA or gDNA derived from T cells, B-cell-depleted T cells, or PBMCs.

Assay: immunoSEQ multiplex PCR; the TCRdb copy retains only in-frame clones and omits some. The sample records around 140,000 clones, around 88% being singletons. V lost 8 bases and J 0 bases, leaving 10 bases between the germline ends. Germline-derived CDR1 and CDR2 are SGHTA and FQGTGA. The CDR3 consists of 14 residues. The sequenced material came from peripheral blood. The receptor was derived from a woman between 55 and 75 years old with acute or convalescent COVID-19. The chain joins TRBV7-3 to TRBJ2-2; weak D call: TRBD1 (6 bases). The CDR3 is CASSGTTNTGELFF. In DNA form, the CDR3 reads TGTGCCAGCTCCGGGACAACGAACACCGGGGAGCTGTTTTTT.